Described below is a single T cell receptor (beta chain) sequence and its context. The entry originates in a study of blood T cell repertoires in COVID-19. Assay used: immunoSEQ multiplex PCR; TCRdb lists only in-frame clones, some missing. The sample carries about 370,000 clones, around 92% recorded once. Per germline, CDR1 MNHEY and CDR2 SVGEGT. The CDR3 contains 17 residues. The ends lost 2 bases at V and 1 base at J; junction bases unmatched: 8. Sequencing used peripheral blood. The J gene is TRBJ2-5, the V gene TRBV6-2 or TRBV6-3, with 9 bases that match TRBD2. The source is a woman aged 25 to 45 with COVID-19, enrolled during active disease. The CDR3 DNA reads TGTGCCAGCAGTTACCGAGTTAGCGGGGGACCCCAAGAGACCCAGTACTTC. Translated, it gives CASSYRVSGGPQETQYF.